Shown below are 25 T cell receptor beta chains from a single sample sequenced in a study of cytotoxic CD8 clonotypes in ibrutinib-treated CLL. Libraries were prepared by immunoSEQ multiplex PCR; TCRdb keeps only in-frame clonotypes and omits some of them. The repertoire includes just over 200,000 clones, about 75% of them detected once, and approximately 6% sits in the top ten. The sample consisted of PBMCs, taken after 12 months of ibrutinib treatment. The receptors here all came from a human donor with chronic lymphocytic leukemia.

This clone was seen a few times. Additional DNA sequences in this sample encode the identical CDR3. The chain combines TRBV30 with TRBJ1-5; no clear D. This CDR3 has 13 amino acids. Between the trimmed V and J ends, which lost 5 bases and 3 bases, there was a span of 11 bases. Looked up from germline, CDR1 is GTSNPN and CDR2 is SVGIG (reference sequence). The CDR3 reads CAWSAGPNQPQHF. For the CDR3, the DNA is TGTGCCTGGTCTGCGGGTCCCAATCAGCCCCAGCATTTT.

The V gene is TRBV5-1, the J gene TRBJ2-2; 8 bases are shared with TRBD1. J gave up 7 bases and V 4 bases, and 6 bases lay outside the gene matches. This CDR3 has 14 residues. The germline gives CDR1 SGHRS, CDR2 YFSETQ. CDR3 protein: CASSTGQGGGELFF. CDR3 in DNA: TGCGCCAGCAGCACCGGACAGGGAGGCGGGGAGCTGTTTTTT. Filled out from reference TRBV5-1 and TRBJ2-2, the complete variable domain reads KAGVTQTPRYLIKTRGQQVTLSCSPISGHRSVSWYQQTPGQGLQFLFEYFSETQRNKGNFPGRFSGRQFSNSRSEMNVSTLELGDSALYLCASSTGQGGGELFFGEGSRLTVL.

The chain's CDR3 is CASSHWGAVETQYF. In DNA form, the CDR3 reads TGCGCCAGCAGCCATTGGGGCGCTGTGGAGACCCAGTACTTC. V and J are TRBV4-3 and TRBJ2-5; D is possibly TRBD1 (5 bases). V lost 3 bases and J 5 bases, leaving 13 bases between the germline ends. CDR1 and CDR2 (germline): LGHNA, YSLEER. The CDR3 sequence is 14 residues long.

There are a few counts of this clone. Here the CDR3 reads CASSERGARDTF. The CDR3 coding sequence is TGTGCCAGCAGCGAAAGGGGGGCTCGCGACACCTTC. The rearrangement links TRBV28 to TRBJ1-2, with D perhaps TRBD1 (6 bases). Germline values: CDR1 MDHEN, CDR2 SYDVKM. CDR3 length equals 12 residues. V was pared by 6 bases and J by 12 bases, with 17 bases between.

This chain links TRBV2 with TRBJ2-7, with a tentative D call TRBD1 (6 bases). The CDR3 is made up of 12 amino acids. Germline V gene lookup returns CDR1 SNHLY and CDR2 FYNNEI. Trimming removed 6 bases from V and 3 bases from J, with 9 bases in between. The CDR3 DNA follows: TGTGCCAGCAGGGACAGTCGCTACGAGCAGTACTTC. This sequence encodes CASRDSRYEQYF.

This chain joins TRBV6-5 and TRBJ1-1, with TRBD1 as a possible D gene (5 bases). CDR3 length equals 15 residues. Germline CDR1 MNHEY, CDR2 SVGAGI. Trimming pared 7 bases from V and 1 base from J, leaving 16 bases between. CDR3 DNA: TGTGCCAGCAACCCGGTAACAGGAAAGAACACTGAAGCTTTCTTT. Encoded protein: CASNPVTGKNTEAFF.

V gene TRBV11-2 combines with J gene TRBJ2-7; D unclear. CDR3 size: 17 residues. V lost 5 bases to trimming and J lost 4 bases, with 24 bases between them. Germline V gene data show CDR1 as SGHAT and CDR2 as FQNNGV. The CDR3: CASSHSGGLGLRYEQYF. The CDR3 coding sequence is TGTGCCAGCAGCCACTCCGGTGGGTTAGGGTTGCGTTACGAGCAGTACTTC.

The CDR3 DNA reads TGCGCCAGCAGCTTCACCGTCCTTGGTGGGGGAACCACTGAAGCTTTCTTT. Its translation is CASSFTVLGGGTTEAFF. This sequence joins TRBV5-1 and TRBJ1-1; tentative D call: TRBD1 (5 bases). Germline loops: CDR1 SGHRS, CDR2 YFSETQ. The CDR3 runs 17 residues. Deletions cut 2 bases from V and 4 bases from J, with 21 bases between.

CDR3 nucleotides: TGTGCCAGCTCACCACCCCAGGGGTGGGACTATGGCTACACCTTC. Translated: CASSPPQGWDYGYTF. The genes are TRBV18 and TRBJ1-2, with D perhaps TRBD1 (6 bases). The V gene lost 0 bases and the J gene lost 3 bases, with 11 bases spanning the gap. The CDR3 is 15 residues long. The germline CDR1 and CDR2 sequences are KGHSH and LQKENI.

This sequence joins TRBV6-5 and TRBJ2-7; tentatively, D is TRBD2 (6 bases). Deletions cut 6 bases from V and 2 bases from J, with 17 bases between. This CDR3 spans 15 amino acids. Germline V gene data show CDR1 as MNHEY and CDR2 as SVGAGI. The DNA for the CDR3 is TGTGCCAGCAGAAAGGGACTGCAACGGACCTACGAGCAGTACTTC. Translating it yields CASRKGLQRTYEQYF.

The rearrangement joins TRBV29-1 to TRBJ2-7, with TRBD2 identical over 14 bases. Trimming cost V 7 bases and J 3 bases; bases outside gene matches: 8. The CDR3 length is 15 residues. Germline V gene data show CDR1 as SQVTM and CDR2 as ANQGSEA. As DNA, the CDR3 is TGCAGCGCAAAAGGGACTAGCGGGAGTAACTACGAGCAGTACTTC. It encodes CSAKGTSGSNYEQYF.

This clone was seen a few times. V and J are TRBV27 and TRBJ2-1, with TRBD2 identical over 11 bases. Trimming at V came to 0 bases and at J to 0 bases, leaving 4 bases not matched to a gene. The CDR3 is 18 amino acids. Germline V CDR1 and CDR2: MNHEY, SMNVEV (reference sequence). The CDR3 region is CASSLSGLAVSSYNEQFF. In nucleotides, the CDR3 is TGTGCCAGCAGTTTATCGGGACTAGCGGTCAGCTCCTACAATGAGCAGTTCTTC.

The gene calls are TRBV5-1 and TRBJ1-2; 9 bases agree with TRBD1. Germline values: CDR1 SGHRS, CDR2 YFSETQ. The CDR3 totals 15 residues. The V gene end was trimmed by 0 bases and the J gene end by 8 bases; junction bases not matched to a gene: 8. The chain's CDR3 is CASSLGGTGLQGYTF. Written as DNA, the CDR3 is TGCGCCAGCAGCTTGGGTGGGACAGGGCTCCAGGGCTACACCTTC.

The rearrangement joins TRBV28 to TRBJ1-5; D gene ambiguous. The CDR3 runs 13 residues. Germline V lookup: CDR1 MDHEN, CDR2 SYDVKM. Deletions cut 5 bases from V and 9 bases from J, with 14 bases between. The CDR3 DNA reads TGTGCCAGCAGTCAGTCTCGATCACGGCCCCAGCATTTT. As protein: CASSQSRSRPQHF.

In its sample, this clone was seen once. The V and J genes are TRBV7-9 and TRBJ2-2; 7 bases are a match to TRBD2. The J segment lost 7 bases and the V segment lost 3 bases, leaving 5 bases of the junction unmatched. This CDR3 has 14 residues. Germline V gene sequence: CDR1 SEHNR, CDR2 FQNEAQ (reference sequence). The CDR3 loop reads CASSFSTSFGELFF. The CDR3 DNA reads TGTGCCAGCAGCTTCTCGACTAGCTTCGGGGAGCTGTTTTTT.

The chain is built from TRBV9 and TRBJ2-1; possible D gene TRBD1, 6 bases. Germline assignment: CDR1 SGDLS and CDR2 YYNGEE. The CDR3 loop spans 13 amino acids. The V end was cut by 0 bases, the J end by 12 bases, with 13 bases between. The CDR3: CASSVGMGRGQFF. CDR3 bases: TGTGCCAGCAGCGTAGGGATGGGCAGGGGGCAGTTCTTC.

This sequence joins TRBV30 and TRBJ1-2; TRBD1 aligns across 9 bases. The J segment lost 4 bases and the V segment lost 4 bases, leaving 13 bases of the junction unmatched. The CDR3 extends over 16 amino acids. CDR1 and CDR2 (germline): GTSNPN, SVGIG (reference sequence). CDR3 bases: TGTGCCTGGACCACGGGACAGGGCTCCGGCGCCTATGGCTACACCTTC. Residues: CAWTTGQGSGAYGYTF.

The genes are TRBV5-1 and TRBJ1-5, with 9 nucleotides matching TRBD1. The V gene's germline CDR1 is SGHRS and CDR2 YFSETQ. The CDR3 is made up of 14 amino acids. The junction had 1 base not matched to a gene; V was cut back by 1 base and J by 5 bases. CDR3 nucleotides: TGCGCCAGCAGCTTGTGGACAGGGGATCAGCCCCAGCATTTT. It specifies CASSLWTGDQPQHF.

The chain joins TRBV9 to TRBJ1-3; D is unclear. This CDR3 has 15 amino acids. The germline CDR1 and CDR2 sequences are SGDLS and YYNGEE. V lost 0 bases and J lost 4, with 11 bases in between. This CDR3 is CASSVESDSGNTIYF. For the CDR3, the DNA is TGTGCCAGCAGCGTAGAATCCGACTCGGGAAACACCATATATTTT.

This chain connects TRBV9 to TRBJ2-1, with D possibly being TRBD2 (6 bases). The V end was cut by 3 bases, the J end by 6 bases, with 16 bases between. The CDR3 totals 15 residues. The germline V gene has CDR1 SGDLS and CDR2 YYNGEE. Here the CDR3 reads CASSGFATRGNEQFF. Written as DNA, the CDR3 is TGTGCCAGCAGCGGGTTCGCGACTAGGGGCAATGAGCAGTTCTTC.

This sequence joins TRBV10-2 and TRBJ1-1, with D unresolved. Germline CDR1 reads WSHSY; CDR2 reads SAAADI. The CDR3 has 12 residues. Trimming removed 6 bases from V and 4 bases from J, with 9 bases in between. The CDR3 loop reads CASRFWGTEAFF. The CDR3, as DNA: TGCGCCAGCAGGTTCTGGGGCACTGAAGCTTTCTTT.

This clone was seen a few times. CDR3 bases: TGTGCCAGCAGGGACAGGGGGCTCCGAGCTTTCTTT. Protein: CASRDRGLRAFF. The V and J genes are TRBV6-5 and TRBJ1-1; TRBD1 aligns across 11 bases. The germline gives CDR1 MNHEY, CDR2 SVGAGI. Trimming at V came to 6 bases and at J to 10 bases, leaving 4 bases not matched to a gene. The CDR3 has 12 amino acids.

This clone occurred a few times. The chain employs TRBV5-4 and TRBJ2-7; D is unresolved. Germline V lookup: CDR1 SGHNT, CDR2 YYREEE (reference sequence). The CDR3 sequence is 13 residues long. Trimming removed 4 bases at V and 1 base at J, with 9 bases between. The CDR3 loop reads CASSPPRSYEQYF. CDR3 sequence (DNA): TGTGCCAGCAGCCCACCACGGTCCTACGAGCAGTACTTC.

This clone was counted between two and nine times. The rearrangement uses TRBV6-1 and TRBJ2-3, with D possibly matching TRBD1 (5 bases). V gave up 6 bases and J gave up 2 bases, with 15 bases separating them. This CDR3 is built from 15 residues. The germline CDR1 and CDR2 sequences are MNHNS and SASEGT. The CDR3 region has the DNA TGTGCCAGCAGGGCGGCAGGGTTGACCACAGATACGCAGTATTTT. Its translation is CASRAAGLTTDTQYF.

V is TRBV6-1 and J is TRBJ2-7; 11 positions agree with TRBD2. Per the germline V gene, CDR1 is MNHNS and CDR2 is SASEGT. The CDR3 is 16 residues long. V dropped 6 bases and J dropped 2; count of bases not matched to a gene: 9. The CDR3 DNA reads TGTGCCAGCAGGGAACTAGCGGGGGCCATTACCTACGAGCAGTACTTC. It codes for CASRELAGAITYEQYF.